The 29 T cell receptor beta chains below come from one sample, sequenced in a study of cytomegalovirus exposure and HLA in healthy donors. The PCR was carried out with 60 Vbeta primers and 13 Jbeta primers. The protocol was immunoSEQ multiplex PCR, while the TCRdb copy is restricted to in-frame clones and leaves out a portion. The sample lists tens of thousands of clones; 70% to 75% were seen once. What was sequenced was PBMCs. Receptor source: a woman in her twenties or thirties in good health and CMV-seronegative.

CDR3 in DNA: TGTGCCAGCAGCCAGGCTGGGACTAGCGGGACCAGCACAGATACGCAGTATTTT. Translation: CASSQAGTSGTSTDTQYF. The chain joins TRBV4-2 to TRBJ2-3, with TRBD2 matching 13 bases. CDR3 length: 18 residues. Germline V gene sequence: CDR1 LGHNA, CDR2 YNFKEQ. Trimming at V came to 3 bases and at J to 0 bases, leaving 6 bases not matched to a gene.

A single count supports this clone. The chain is built from TRBV6-1 and TRBJ2-7, with TRBD1 matching over 7 bases. The ends lost 1 base at V and 3 bases at J; junction bases unmatched: 6. This CDR3 region has 15 residues. The germline gives CDR1 MNHNS, CDR2 SASEGT. CDR3 sequence (DNA): TGTGCCAGCAGTGAAGAGGTGACAGGGCACTACGAGCAGTACTTC. This translates into CASSEEVTGHYEQYF.

The CDR3 is CSAKTAYEQYF. CDR3 in DNA: TGCAGTGCTAAAACAGCCTACGAGCAGTACTTC. The rearrangement uses TRBV20-1 and TRBJ2-7; D is uncertain. Germline CDR1 DFQATT, CDR2 SNEGSKA (reference sequence). There are 11 residues in the CDR3. Between the trimmed V and J ends, which lost 4 bases and 2 bases, there was a span of 6 bases.

V gene TRBV6-5 combines with J gene TRBJ1-6; D gene ambiguous. Trimming pared 0 bases from V and 4 bases from J, leaving 7 bases between. Germline V CDR1 and CDR2: MNHEY, SVGAGI. The CDR3 consists of 15 residues. The chain's CDR3 is CASSYSAGYNSPLHF. The CDR3 DNA follows: TGTGCCAGCAGTTACTCGGCGGGTTATAATTCACCCCTCCACTTT.

This chain joins TRBV30 and TRBJ1-2, with 10 bases aligning to TRBD1. This CDR3 is 18 amino acids long. The trim removed 1 base at V and 3 bases at J, leaving 14 bases unmatched. The germline V gene has CDR1 GTSNPN and CDR2 SVGIG (reference sequence). DNA for the CDR3: TGTGCCTGGAGTGGCCTATGGGACAGGGGAAGGAGCCACTATGGCTACACCTTC. This codes for CAWSGLWDRGRSHYGYTF.

This clone was seen a handful of times. The chain links TRBV7-9 to TRBJ2-5, with D perhaps TRBD2 (5 bases). Germline values: CDR1 SEHNR, CDR2 FQNEAQ (reference sequence). This CDR3 region has 14 residues. V shed 5 bases and J shed 0 bases, with 10 bases lying between them. The CDR3 region has the DNA TGTGCCAGCAGCCAGAGCGGCCACCAAGAGACCCAGTACTTC. It yields the protein CASSQSGHQETQYF.

This chain connects TRBV6-5 to TRBJ2-7, with TRBD2 matching 10 bases. Germline V lookup: CDR1 MNHEY, CDR2 SVGAGI. The J segment lost 7 bases and the V segment lost 6 bases, leaving 12 bases of the junction unmatched. CDR3 length equals 15 residues. CDR3 in amino acids: CASSPAAGGPWEQYV. Written as DNA, the CDR3 is TGTGCCAGCAGCCCCGCAGCGGGAGGGCCGTGGGAGCAGTACGTC.

This clone appeared once. The chain is built from TRBV7-6 and TRBJ2-1; 8 bases are shared with TRBD2. Germline CDR1 is SGHVS and CDR2 is FNYEAQ. The V gene end was trimmed by 6 bases and the J gene end by 10 bases; junction bases not matched to a gene: 14. The CDR3 spans 15 residues. The CDR3 bases are TGTGCCAGCAGTGTCCAAGCGGGAGCCCCACCCGAGCAGTTCTTC. Translated, it gives CASSVQAGAPPEQFF. The full variable domain, with the rest looked up from reference TRBV7-6 and TRBJ2-1, is GAGVSQSPRYKVTKRGQDVALRCDPISGHVSLYWYRQALGQGPEFLTYFNYEAQQDKSGLPNDRFSAERPEGSISTLTIQRTEQRDSAMYRCASSVQAGAPPEQFFGPGTRLTVL.

The V call is TRBV27, the J call TRBJ2-7; 8 bases are a match to TRBD2. The CDR3 runs 14 residues. The J segment lost 5 bases and the V segment lost 1 base, leaving 4 bases of the junction unmatched. Germline V gives CDR1 MNHEY, CDR2 SMNVEV (reference sequence). The DNA for the CDR3 is TGTGCCAGCAGTTTATGGCGGGAGGACGACGAGCAGTACTTC. This gives the protein CASSLWREDDEQYF.

V and J are TRBV7-2 and TRBJ2-1; maybe TRBD1 (6 bases). This CDR3 has 16 amino acids. Trimming took off 5 bases at V and 4 bases at J, with 18 bases between the two ends. CDR1 and CDR2 (germline): SGHTA, FQGNSA. The CDR3: CASSRISGVAYNEQFF. The CDR3 region has the DNA TGTGCCAGCAGCCGTATCTCAGGGGTGGCGTACAATGAGCAGTTCTTC.

This clone was counted once. Here the CDR3 reads CASTTTGGSNTEAFF. The DNA of the CDR3 is TGCGCCAGCACCACGACAGGGGGCTCGAACACTGAAGCTTTCTTT. The chain links TRBV5-1 to TRBJ1-1; the match to TRBD1 covers 10 bases. V shed 6 bases, J shed 1 base, and the junction held 6 bases outside the gene matches. Germline loops: CDR1 SGHRS, CDR2 YFSETQ. The CDR3 is made up of 15 amino acids.

This clone occurred once. This sequence joins TRBV29-1 and TRBJ2-7; 8 nucleotides line up with TRBD1. CDR3 length: 11 residues. Unmatched junction bases numbered 5, after V lost 7 bases and J lost 6 bases. Germline CDR1 SQVTM, CDR2 ANQGSEA. CDR3 bases: TGCAGCGCAGTGACAGGGGCCGAGCAGTACGTC. Translated, it gives CSAVTGAEQYV.

The chain has TRBV6-5 and TRBJ2-5, with 8 bases that match TRBD1. Germline lookup yields CDR1 MNHEY and CDR2 SVGAGI. The trim removed 4 bases at V and 5 bases at J, leaving 9 bases unmatched. The CDR3 sequence is 15 residues long. This CDR3 is CASSLQSTGGETQYF. The CDR3 DNA is TGTGCCAGCAGTTTGCAAAGCACAGGGGGGGAGACCCAGTACTTC.

The CDR3 sequence: CASSSGQGSDTGELFF. DNA of the CDR3: TGTGCCAGCAGCTCAGGGCAGGGATCGGACACCGGGGAGCTGTTTTTT. The chain combines TRBV7-2 with TRBJ2-2; tentatively, D is TRBD1 (5 bases). The CDR3 runs 16 residues. CDR1 SGHTA and CDR2 FQGNSA come from the germline V gene. V was pared by 4 bases and J by 3 bases, with 15 bases between.

The V gene is TRBV28, the J gene TRBJ2-3; D perhaps matches TRBD2 (5 bases). Germline-derived CDR1 and CDR2 are MDHEN and SYDVKM. This CDR3 region has 14 residues. V was shortened by 6 bases and J by 2 bases, with 12 bases between the two germline ends. The CDR3 reads CASRGASVTDTQYF. The DNA for the CDR3 is TGTGCCAGCAGGGGAGCGAGCGTCACAGATACGCAGTATTTT. The full variable domain, its missing parts supplied by reference TRBV28 and TRBJ2-3, is DVKVTQSSRYLVKRTGEKVFLECVQDMDHENMFWYRQDPGLGLRLIYFSYDVKMKEKGDIPEGYSVSREKKERFSLILESASTNQTSMYLCASRGASVTDTQYFGPGTRLTVL.

This chain links TRBV20-1 with TRBJ2-7, with D unclear. CDR1 DFQATT and CDR2 SNEGSKA come from the germline V gene (reference sequence). The CDR3 has 11 amino acids. Trimming cost V 3 bases and J 5 bases, with 8 bases left between them. In DNA form, the CDR3 reads TGCAGTGCTAGTTCTACAGACGAGCAGTACTTC. Amino acid sequence: CSASSTDEQYF.

The rearrangement uses TRBV5-1 and TRBJ1-1; a weak D match, TRBD1 (6 bases). CDR3 size: 17 residues. Trimming stripped 3 bases from V and 1 base from J, with 19 bases between. Germline V gives CDR1 SGHRS, CDR2 YFSETQ. The CDR3, as DNA: TGCGCCAGCAGCTCAACTCGGGCAGGGGCTCCGAACACTGAAGCTTTCTTT. Translated, it gives CASSSTRAGAPNTEAFF.

The chain has TRBV7-2 and TRBJ2-5; 7 positions agree with TRBD1. The V gene's germline CDR1 is SGHTA and CDR2 FQGNSA. J lost 6 bases, V lost 3 bases, and 4 bases had no gene match. This CDR3 region has 13 residues. Here the CDR3 DNA reads TGTGCCAGCAGCTTCAAGGGGGCGAAGACCCAGTACTTC. It specifies CASSFKGAKTQYF.

The chain uses TRBV27 and TRBJ1-1; D unresolved. The CDR3 contains 15 residues. V was shortened by 6 bases and J by 1 base, with 15 bases between the two germline ends. Germline CDR1 reads MNHEY; CDR2 reads SMNVEV (reference sequence). DNA of the CDR3: TGTGCCAGCAGGGTCTCAGGAATGAAGAACACTGAAGCTTTCTTT. This codes for CASRVSGMKNTEAFF.

The chain couples TRBV19 to TRBJ1-5; tentatively, D is TRBD1 (6 bases). This CDR3 region has 14 residues. The germline V gene has CDR1 LNHDA and CDR2 SQIVND (reference sequence). V lost 5 bases, J lost 2 bases, and 10 bases lay in between. CDR3 sequence: CASSPRQGNQPQHF. CDR3 DNA sequence: TGTGCCAGTAGTCCAAGACAGGGCAATCAGCCCCAGCATTTT.

The genes are TRBV28 and TRBJ2-3; 7 nucleotides line up with TRBD2. Per germline, CDR1 MDHEN and CDR2 SYDVKM. The CDR3 length is 15 residues. Unmatched junction bases numbered 6, after V lost 6 bases and J lost 0 bases. The CDR3 here is CASSPTSASTDTQYF. In DNA, the CDR3 is TGTGCCAGCAGCCCTACTAGCGCCAGCACAGATACGCAGTATTTT.

This chain links TRBV5-1 with TRBJ1-3, with 7 bases fitting TRBD1. Germline CDR1 and CDR2: SGHRS and YFSETQ. The CDR3 covers 17 residues. V trimming: 1 base; J trimming: 2 bases; junction bases outside the gene matches: 9. The DNA for the CDR3 is TGCGCCAGCAGCTTGATGGCCATTGGACAGGCTGGAAACACCATATATTTT. It encodes CASSLMAIGQAGNTIYF.

The chain joins TRBV15 to TRBJ2-1, with a possible D match to TRBD2 (6 bases). The CDR3 has 15 amino acids. The ends were cut back, 0 bases at V and 8 bases at J, with 14 bases in the middle. Germline V gene lookup returns CDR1 LNHNV and CDR2 YYDKDF (reference sequence). CDR3 amino acids: CATSRDGLIADEQFF. CDR3 in DNA: TGTGCCACCAGCAGAGATGGGCTCATAGCGGATGAGCAGTTCTTC.

The chain recombines TRBV30 with TRBJ2-2; 13 bases are shared with TRBD2. Germline-derived CDR1 and CDR2 are GTSNPN and SVGIG (reference sequence). The CDR3 loop spans 19 amino acids. V shed 0 bases, J shed 0 bases, and the junction held 7 bases outside the gene matches. Here the CDR3 reads CAWSVLRLAGGANTGELFF. CDR3 nucleotide sequence: TGTGCCTGGAGTGTACTGAGACTAGCGGGGGGCGCGAACACCGGGGAGCTGTTTTTT. The entire variable domain, with the rest obtained from reference TRBV30 and TRBJ2-2, is as follows: SQTIHQWPATLVQPVGSPLSLECTVEGTSNPNLYWYRQAAGRGLQLLFYSVGIGQISSEVPQNLSASRPQDRQFILSSKKLLLSDSGFYLCAWSVLRLAGGANTGELFFGEGSRLTVL.

V gene TRBV10-2 combines with J gene TRBJ2-5; TRBD1 matches 7 bases. TRBJ2-7 matches the DNA end more closely, so the J call is doubtful. The germline V gene has CDR1 WSHSY and CDR2 SAAADI. This CDR3 spans 15 amino acids. The DNA of the CDR3 is TGCGCCAGCAGGCCGGGACAGAAGTCTTCCTACGAGCAGTACTTC. Translating it yields CASRPGQKSSYEQYF.

The chain recombines TRBV19 with TRBJ1-1, with D possibly matching TRBD1 (5 bases). CDR3 length: 13 amino acids. Between the trimmed V and J ends, which lost 9 bases and 4 bases, there was a span of 15 bases. Germline V gene sequence: CDR1 LNHDA, CDR2 SQIVND (reference sequence). CDR3 DNA sequence: TGTGCCAGCAACCTCCAGGGATCCACTGAAGCTTTCTTT. Its protein is CASNLQGSTEAFF.

The genes are TRBV30 and TRBJ2-2; possible D gene TRBD1, 6 bases. The CDR3 is made up of 11 amino acids. With 5 bases removed from V and 6 bases from J, the gap between germline ends came to 7 bases. Germline CDR1 and CDR2: GTSNPN and SVGIG (reference sequence). The CDR3 sequence is CAWQGPGELFF. CDR3 DNA: TGTGCCTGGCAGGGGCCCGGGGAGCTGTTTTTT.

The chain is built from TRBV19 and TRBJ2-1; tentative D call: TRBD2 (6 bases). The CDR3 spans 15 residues. With 5 bases removed from V and 0 bases from J, the gap between germline ends came to 11 bases. Germline CDR1 and CDR2: LNHDA and SQIVND (reference sequence). The CDR3 nucleotides are TGTGCCAGTAGTCCTAGCGCTCGCTCCTACAATGAGCAGTTCTTC. Protein sequence: CASSPSARSYNEQFF. Using reference TRBV19 and TRBJ2-1 for the parts outside the CDR3, the full variable domain is DGGITQSPKYLFRKEGQNVTLSCEQNLNHDAMYWYRQDPGQGLRLIYYSQIVNDFQKGDIAEGYSVSREKKESFPLTVTSAQKNPTAFYLCASSPSARSYNEQFFGPGTRLTVL.

The rearrangement links TRBV4-2 to TRBJ2-5; unclear D gene. The last part of the DNA fits TRBJ2-7 better; the J call may be wrong. This CDR3 spans 16 amino acids. Looked up from germline, CDR1 is LGHNA and CDR2 is YNFKEQ. The CDR3 nucleotides read TGTGCCAGCAGCCAAGAGGAGAGTAGCCGCGCCCACGAGCAGTACTTC. The encoded protein is CASSQEESSRAHEQYF.